This record covers a single T cell receptor (beta chain). This record comes from a study of blood T cell repertoires in COVID-19. Study details: Acute and convalescent COVID-19 specimens originated in the United States, Italy and Spain. Sources were T cells, B-cell-depleted T cells, or PBMCs; the material itself was cDNA or gDNA.

Authors' analysis steps: Using reference gene primer amplification, nucleated cell counts were estimated. Assay used: immunoSEQ multiplex PCR; TCRdb lists only in-frame clones, some missing. That table gives V, J and clone size, and the DNA gave D and trimming. Among hundreds of thousands of clones, over 75% were seen once, and the ten largest hold just under 9.5%. The V and J ends lost 5 bases and 6 bases, in that order; junction bases with no gene match: 12. The CDR3 runs to 16 residues. The germline V gene encodes CDR1 LNHDA and CDR2 SQIVND (reference sequence). Sequencing was carried out using peripheral blood. This chain joins TRBV19 and TRBJ2-3, with 9 bases aligning to TRBD1. The receptor comes from a man between 18 and 35 years old with active or convalescent COVID-19. CDR3 loop: CASSLSAGTGRDTQYF. CDR3 nucleotide sequence: TGTGCCAGTAGTCTCTCCGCCGGGACAGGGCGGGATACGCAGTATTTT.